The 22 T cell receptor beta chains below were found in one sample sequenced in a study of CD8 T cells in ankylosing spondylitis. Whole-study results and caveats: A motif of fewer than ten highly homologous TCR beta variants was seen as apparently characteristic of ankylosing spondylitis blood.

TCRdb passed the 5' RACE reads through MiXCR, listing each CDR3 protein once. The table includes about 200,000 distinct CDR3 sequences, about 6.7% detected once. Their antigens are not known. The sample consisted of blood, either unsorted or a sorted T cell fraction (not recorded which). The source is a male donor with ankylosing spondylitis.

The rearrangement uses TRBV11-1 and TRBJ2-3; no clear D. CDR3 length: 16 residues. The V gene's germline CDR1 is SGHAT and CDR2 FQDESV (reference sequence). V was pared by 4 bases and J by 5 bases, with 19 bases between. The CDR3 here is CASSSDLTVGRDTQYF. CDR3 sequence (DNA): TGTGCCAGCAGCTCCGACCTTACAGTCGGCCGAGATACGCAGTATTTT.

This clonotype came up many times. The genes are TRBV10-3 and TRBJ1-5, with D uncertain. This CDR3 contains 11 residues. The V gene lost 10 bases and the J gene lost 5 bases, with 9 bases spanning the gap. Per germline, CDR1 ENHRY and CDR2 SYGVKD. CDR3 region: CATGGDQPQHF. The CDR3 DNA sequence: TGTGCCACCGGTGGGGATCAGCCCCAGCATTTT.

In its sample, this clonotype was seen a few times. V is TRBV29-1 and J is TRBJ2-6; tentative D call: TRBD1 (5 bases). Trimming took off 4 bases at V and 1 base at J, with 8 bases between the two ends. This CDR3 has 14 amino acids. The germline CDR1 and CDR2 sequences are SQVTM and ANQGSEA. The chain's CDR3 is CSVAGSSGANVLTF. For the CDR3, the DNA is TGCAGCGTTGCAGGGTCATCTGGGGCCAACGTCCTGACTTTC. The complete variable domain, with remaining parts taken from reference TRBV29-1 and TRBJ2-6, reads SAVISQKPSRDICQRGTSLTIQCQVDSQVTMMFWYRQQPGQSLTLIATANQGSEATYESGFVIDKFPISRPNLTFSTLTVSNMSPEDSSIYLCSVAGSSGANVLTFGAGSRLTVL.

This clonotype was seen at least ten times. V and J are TRBV12-3 or TRBV12-4 and TRBJ2-7; 11 positions agree with TRBD1. The V gene end was trimmed by 6 bases and the J gene end by 5 bases; junction bases not matched to a gene: 3. This CDR3 spans 13 amino acids. The CDR3 DNA sequence: TGTGCCAGCAGCCCGGGACAGGGGGACGAGCAGTACTTC. This encodes CASSPGQGDEQYF.

This clonotype was counted a few times. V gene TRBV27 combines with J gene TRBJ2-7; D is undetermined. This CDR3 has 15 residues. Germline lookup yields CDR1 MNHEY and CDR2 SMNVEV (reference sequence). Trimming stripped 2 bases from V and 3 bases from J, with 14 bases between. The DNA for the CDR3 is TGTGCCAGCAGTTTAGTGCAGGTTCGGGTCTACGAGCAGTACTTC. Residues: CASSLVQVRVYEQYF.

This clonotype was counted between two and nine times. The chain carries TRBV10-3 and TRBJ2-6; possible D gene TRBD2, 5 bases. Trimming cost V 4 bases and J 2 bases, with 21 bases left between them. The CDR3 contains 19 residues. From germline, CDR1 is ENHRY and CDR2 SYGVKD. The CDR3 region is CAISVRERVGPAGANVLTF. The CDR3 region has the DNA TGTGCCATCAGTGTCCGGGAACGTGTTGGCCCTGCTGGGGCCAACGTCCTGACTTTC.

This clonotype has ten or more counts. Written as DNA, the CDR3 is TGTGCCAGCAGCCATCCGGGACAGGTACACAATGAGCAGTTCTTC. It translates to CASSHPGQVHNEQFF. The rearrangement links TRBV4-2 to TRBJ2-1; 8 bases map to TRBD1. There are 15 residues in the CDR3. CDR1 and CDR2 from the germline V gene are LGHNA and YNFKEQ. Trimming removed 3 bases from V and 5 bases from J; junction bases left unmatched: 6.

Details on this clonotype: An end of the junction differs from the germline gene, which may be a read error. The chain uses TRBV3-1 and TRBJ1-1; D might be TRBD1 (5 bases). The CDR3 length is 15 residues. Germline CDR1 and CDR2: LGHDT and YNNKEL (reference sequence). The CDR3 loop reads CASGAVEGISTEVFF. The CDR3 nucleotides are TGTGCCAGCGGAGCCGTAGAGGGGATAAGCACTGAAGTTTTCTTT.

In this sample, this clonotype turned up many times. This sequence joins TRBV7-9 and TRBJ2-5; TRBD2 might be the D (6 bases). Trimming removed 8 bases from V and 3 bases from J, with 13 bases in between. This CDR3 is built from 13 residues. In germline, CDR1 is SEHNR, CDR2 FQNEAQ (reference sequence). The DNA for the CDR3 is TGTGCCAGCGCGCGGGACCTTGAAGAGACCCAGTACTTC. It translates to CASARDLEETQYF.

This clonotype was seen many times. This rearrangement joins TRBV5-1 to TRBJ1-1; a weak D match, TRBD1 (5 bases). Germline V gives CDR1 SGHRS, CDR2 YFSETQ. Trimming stripped 3 bases from V and 0 bases from J, with 9 bases between. The CDR3 consists of 14 residues. The CDR3 DNA is TGCGCCAGCAGCTCCAGGGCCATGAACACTGAAGCTTTCTTT. Its translation: CASSSRAMNTEAFF. Based on the CDR3 plus reference TRBV5-1 and TRBJ1-1, the full variable domain is KAGVTQTPRYLIKTRGQQVTLSCSPISGHRSVSWYQQTPGQGLQFLFEYFSETQRNKGNFPGRFSGRQFSNSRSEMNVSTLELGDSALYLCASSSRAMNTEAFFGQGTRLTVV.

This clonotype was seen only a few times. The V gene is TRBV11-2, the J gene TRBJ2-5, with 9 bases identical to TRBD1. This CDR3 has 15 residues. Germline V lookup: CDR1 SGHAT, CDR2 FQNNGV. V dropped 1 base and J dropped 5; count of bases not matched to a gene: 5. CDR3 sequence: CASSLGTGGAETQYF. CDR3 in DNA: TGTGCCAGCAGCTTAGGAACAGGGGGCGCGGAGACCCAGTACTTC.

This clonotype was found many times. The chain couples TRBV6-1 to TRBJ1-1; a possible D gene is TRBD1 (5 bases). Germline CDR1 is MNHNS and CDR2 is SASEGT. The ends were cut back, 1 base at V and 1 base at J, with 10 bases in the middle. The CDR3 covers 15 residues. The CDR3 bases are TGTGCCAGCAGTGAAGAGACAGCTCCGAACACTGAAGCTTTCTTT. Protein product: CASSEETAPNTEAFF.

This clonotype was seen more than once but under ten times. V gene TRBV3-1 combines with J gene TRBJ2-7; TRBD2 matches 7 bases. This CDR3 is 16 amino acids long. The trim removed 3 bases at V and 3 bases at J, leaving 11 bases unmatched. Germline loops: CDR1 LGHDT, CDR2 YNNKEL (reference sequence). The CDR3 sequence is CASSQGGLFSRYEQYF. In DNA form, the CDR3 reads TGTGCCAGCAGCCAGGGAGGGCTCTTCAGCCGCTACGAGCAGTACTTC.

This clonotype was detected ten times or more. This chain joins TRBV9 and TRBJ2-1, with 9 bases fitting TRBD2. CDR1 and CDR2 (germline): SGDLS, YYNGEE. Losses at the gene ends were 2 bases for V and 3 bases for J; bases not matched to a gene: 3. This CDR3 has 15 residues. CDR3 in amino acids: CASSVSGGVYNEQFF. The CDR3 DNA reads TGTGCCAGCAGCGTTAGCGGGGGAGTCTACAATGAGCAGTTCTTC.

Ten or more counts support this clonotype. The chain carries TRBV6-2 or TRBV6-3 and TRBJ2-1, with D maybe TRBD2 (5 bases). CDR1 and CDR2 from the germline V gene are MNHEY and SVGEGT. There are 12 residues in the CDR3. V shed 10 bases and J shed 8 bases, with 15 bases lying between them. The chain's CDR3 is CATTSRGDEQFF. CDR3 DNA sequence: TGTGCCACCACCTCTCGGGGAGATGAGCAGTTCTTC.

This clonotype has just a few counts. J is TRBJ2-1 and V is TRBV11-2; 8 bases are shared with TRBD2. J gave up 4 bases and V 0 bases, and 8 bases lay outside the gene matches. The CDR3 has 17 residues. Germline CDR1 and CDR2: SGHAT and FQNNGV. CDR3 DNA sequence: TGTGCCAGCAGCTTAGATCTAGCGGGTACCGCTTACAATGAGCAGTTCTTC. Protein sequence: CASSLDLAGTAYNEQFF.

This clonotype occurred many times. The chain has TRBV20-1 and TRBJ2-7; 8 bases are a match to TRBD1. The germline V gene has CDR1 DFQATT and CDR2 SNEGSKA (reference sequence). The CDR3 runs to 15 residues. V lost 5 bases, J lost 2 bases, and 11 bases stayed unmatched. In nucleotides, the CDR3 is TGCAGTGCTCGAGCCGGGACAGGTTTTCCCTACGAGCAGTACTTC. Translating it yields CSARAGTGFPYEQYF.

There are many counts of this clonotype. The V gene is TRBV5-1, the J gene TRBJ2-1; 10 bases are shared with TRBD2. The CDR3 has 17 residues. Germline V gives CDR1 SGHRS, CDR2 YFSETQ. J lost 0 bases, V lost 4 bases, and 7 bases had no gene match. The CDR3 bases are TGCGCCAGCAGCGGTCTTAGCGGGAGGAGCTCCTACAATGAGCAGTTCTTC. The encoded protein is CASSGLSGRSSYNEQFF.

This clonotype was counted ten times or more. V is TRBV20-1 and J is TRBJ2-3; D remains unclear. In germline, CDR1 is DFQATT, CDR2 SNEGSKA (reference sequence). The CDR3 loop spans 16 amino acids. V lost 2 bases and J 3 bases, leaving 18 bases between the germline ends. DNA for the CDR3: TGCAGTGCTAGACTATGGAAACGGGTTGGGACAGATACGCAGTATTTT. Its protein is CSARLWKRVGTDTQYF.

This clonotype was observed many times. This rearrangement joins TRBV6-6 to TRBJ1-1; D is unresolved. Germline V lookup: CDR1 MNHNY, CDR2 SVGAGI (reference sequence). Trimming took off 7 bases at V and 5 bases at J, with 11 bases between the two ends. CDR3 length: 12 amino acids. CDR3 sequence (DNA): TGTGCCAGCACTCGGGGAGGGACTGAAGCTTTCTTT. This sequence encodes CASTRGGTEAFF.

The rearrangement links TRBV6-1 to TRBJ1-2; D is ambiguous. The CDR3 runs to 15 residues. The V gene's germline CDR1 is MNHNS and CDR2 SASEGT. The germline V and J ends were trimmed by 1 base and 4 bases, with 13 bases remaining between them. The CDR3 sequence is CASSEVVRVGYGYTF. The CDR3, as DNA: TGTGCCAGCAGTGAAGTAGTGAGGGTTGGCTATGGCTACACCTTC.

Many counts were recorded for this clonotype. CDR3 nucleotide sequence: TGTGCCACCAGTGACCTTAACAGGGGCCAAGAGACCCAGTACTTC. Residues: CATSDLNRGQETQYF. V and J are TRBV24-1 and TRBJ2-5; 7 nucleotides align to TRBD1. The CDR3 totals 15 residues. With V trimmed by 4 bases and J by 1 base, 5 bases remained unmatched. CDR1 and CDR2 from the germline V gene are KGHDR and SFDVKD.